The source of this T cell receptor beta chain is a study of cytomegalovirus exposure and HLA in healthy donors. Findings and caveats of the study: Roughly even sequencing depth across donors was the assumption behind the presence/absence analyses. Later on, an analysis tied approximately 17,000 TCR beta sequences to HLA alleles at 0.05 false discovery rate. In a later analysis, V- and J-gene trimming of beta chains associated with a DCLRE1C missense variant, replicated independently. While the bulk of TCR sequences proved rare, some public TCRs turned up in many donors.

This PCR relied on a set of 60 Vbeta primers and 13 Jbeta primers. Produced via immunoSEQ multiplex PCR; TCRdb's table is partial and in-frame only. The sample yields about 250,000 clones, 72% seen once. As for this clone: Antigen unknown.

The sample taken for sequencing was PBMCs. This receptor was taken from a female donor in good health and CMV-seronegative.

The CDR3 is CATRLSNTEAFF. The DNA of the CDR3 is TGTGCCACCCGTCTGTCGAACACTGAAGCTTTCTTT. The chain carries TRBV10-3 and TRBJ1-1; D unresolved. Trimming left V 10 bases short and J 1 base short, with 10 bases between. CDR1 and CDR2 from the germline V gene are ENHRY and SYGVKD. The CDR3 is 12 amino acids.